This T cell receptor (beta chain) stems from a study of blood T cells in healthy people across ages. Notes on the study in general: Higher diversity, along with more naive CD4+ cells, distinguished long-lived donors from aged donors. Total diversity from one million sequenced T cells was likely underestimated.

In regard to this clonotype: The antigen remains undetermined.

Primers used in a second PCR of about 7 to 11 cycles were a sample-barcoded 5' primer and a J-beta primer mix. Each cDNA molecule, via a template-switch adaptor with 12 random nucleotides, was tagged. TCRdb reprocessed the 5' RACE reads with MiXCR, giving one entry per CDR3 protein. The profile shows about 1.4 million distinct CDR3 sequences, 55% to 75% of them singletons. From germline, CDR1 is MNHEY and CDR2 SVGAGI. V was cut by 0 bases and J by 2 bases, with 16 bases left in between. This CDR3 spans 17 amino acids. The TCR comes from a man aged 18 to 29 in good health. V and J are TRBV6-5 and TRBJ1-2; the D gene is possibly TRBD1 (5 bases). Sequencing used blood. CDR3 in amino acids: CASSYSYGTGGNYGYTF. DNA of the CDR3: TGTGCCAGCAGTTACTCATACGGGACCGGAGGGAACTATGGCTACACCTTC.